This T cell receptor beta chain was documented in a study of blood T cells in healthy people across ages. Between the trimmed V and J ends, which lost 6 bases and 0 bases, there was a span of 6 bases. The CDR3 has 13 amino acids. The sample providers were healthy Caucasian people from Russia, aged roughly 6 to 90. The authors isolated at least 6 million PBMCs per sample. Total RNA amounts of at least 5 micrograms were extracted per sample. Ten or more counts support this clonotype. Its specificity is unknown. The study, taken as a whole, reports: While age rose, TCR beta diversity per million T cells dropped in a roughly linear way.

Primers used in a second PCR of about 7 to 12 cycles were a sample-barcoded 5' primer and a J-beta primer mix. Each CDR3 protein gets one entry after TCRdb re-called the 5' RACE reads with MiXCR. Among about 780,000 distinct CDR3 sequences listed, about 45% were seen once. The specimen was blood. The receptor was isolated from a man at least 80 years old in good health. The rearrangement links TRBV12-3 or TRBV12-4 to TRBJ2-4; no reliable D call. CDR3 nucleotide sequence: TGTGCCAGCAGCCCTCAAGCCAAAAACATTCAGTACTTC. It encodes CASSPQAKNIQYF.